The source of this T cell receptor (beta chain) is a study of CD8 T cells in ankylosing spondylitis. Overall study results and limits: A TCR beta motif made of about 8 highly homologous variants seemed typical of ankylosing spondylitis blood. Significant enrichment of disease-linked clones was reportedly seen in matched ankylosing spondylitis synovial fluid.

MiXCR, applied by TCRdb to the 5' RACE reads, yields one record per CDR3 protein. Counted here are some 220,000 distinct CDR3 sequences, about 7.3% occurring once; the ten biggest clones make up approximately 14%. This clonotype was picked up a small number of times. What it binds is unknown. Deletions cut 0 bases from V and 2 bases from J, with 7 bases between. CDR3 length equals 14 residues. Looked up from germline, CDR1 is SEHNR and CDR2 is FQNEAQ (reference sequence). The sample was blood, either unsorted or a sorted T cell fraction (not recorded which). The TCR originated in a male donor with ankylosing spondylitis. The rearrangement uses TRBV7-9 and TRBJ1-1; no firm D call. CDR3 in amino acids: CASSLAGINTEAFF. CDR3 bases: TGTGCCAGCAGCTTAGCAGGGATTAACACTGAAGCTTTCTTT.